This TCR beta chain was observed in a study of CD8 T cells in ankylosing spondylitis. There are a few counts of this clonotype. TCRdb reprocessed the 5' RACE reads via MiXCR and lists one record per CDR3 protein. The table has some 150,000 distinct CDR3 sequences, 40% to 50% seen once. CDR3 length equals 14 residues. Deletions cut 2 bases from V and 3 bases from J, with 7 bases between. CDR1 is MNHEY and CDR2 is SVGEGT in the germline V gene. This sequence was found in a male donor with ankylosing spondylitis. The sample taken for sequencing was synovial fluid, either unsorted or a sorted T cell fraction (not recorded which). V usage is TRBV6-2 or TRBV6-3 and J usage is TRBJ2-2; D tentatively reads TRBD1 or TRBD2 (5 bases each). The DNA of the CDR3 is TGTGCCAGCAGTTACGGGGGAGACACCGGGGAGCTGTTTTTT. Its translation is CASSYGGDTGELFF.